These 21 T cell receptor beta chains share one sample of origin, sequenced in a study of blood T cells in healthy people across ages. Sample-barcoded 5' priming and a J-beta primer mix drove a second PCR of roughly 6 to 12 cycles. TCRdb recomputed calls from the 5' RACE reads with MiXCR, one row per CDR3 protein. This table holds 850,000 to 1,000,000 distinct CDR3 sequences, 40% to 60% found once. Sequenced: blood. These receptors originate from a man between 25 and 39 years old in good health.

The rearrangement links TRBV27 to TRBJ2-1; 7 positions agree with TRBD2. In germline, CDR1 is MNHEY, CDR2 SMNVEV (reference sequence). This CDR3 comprises 17 residues. Unmatched junction bases numbered 15, after V lost 0 bases and J lost 10 bases. The CDR3 nucleotides read TGTGCCAGCAGTTTATCGGGGGGGAGAGATCGGGTTTACGAGCAGTTCTTC. This codes for CASSLSGGRDRVYEQFF.

The V gene is TRBV4-1, the J gene TRBJ2-7; 15 bases fit TRBD2. Germline V gives CDR1 MGHRA, CDR2 YSYEKL. CDR3 length: 16 residues. Trimming at V came to 1 base and at J to 5 bases, leaving 3 bases not matched to a gene. The CDR3 nucleotides read TGCGCCAGCAGCCAAGGGACTAGCGGGGGGGTAAACGAGCAGTACTTC. Translation: CASSQGTSGGVNEQYF.

Here the CDR3 reads CASKRTERYEQYF. DNA for the CDR3: TGTGCCAGTAAGAGGACAGAGCGCTACGAGCAGTACTTC. This chain uses TRBV6-2 or TRBV6-3 with TRBJ2-7; the D gene is possibly TRBD1 (6 bases). Per the germline V gene, CDR1 is MNHEY and CDR2 is SVGEGT. V was pared by 9 bases and J by 3 bases, with 15 bases between. The CDR3 loop spans 13 amino acids.

This chain connects TRBV4-1 to TRBJ2-1, with D perhaps given as TRBD1 or TRBD2 (5 bases each). Trimming took 0 bases from V and 7 from J, leaving 19 bases between them. This CDR3 has 17 amino acids. Germline CDR1 reads MGHRA; CDR2 reads YSYEKL. CDR3: CASSQEGRGRLGNEQFF. CDR3 coding DNA: TGCGCCAGCAGCCAAGAAGGACGGGGCCGTCTGGGGAATGAGCAGTTCTTC.

This clonotype has at least ten counts. This sequence may be a read error, since a much larger clone differs from it by one base. The chain combines TRBV5-1 with TRBJ1-5; no firm D call. Trimming cost V 3 bases and J 6 bases, with 10 bases left between them. The CDR3 totals 13 residues. The germline gives CDR1 SGHRS, CDR2 YFSETQ. The CDR3 spells CASSWAVGQPQHF. The CDR3 DNA sequence: TGCGCCAGCAGCTGGGCAGTGGGTCAGCCCCAGCATTTT.

V and J are TRBV10-3 and TRBJ2-5; possibly TRBD1 or TRBD2 for D (5 bases each). V was clipped by 4 bases and J by 6 bases, with 21 bases between them. Looked up from germline, CDR1 is ENHRY and CDR2 is SYGVKD. This CDR3 is built from 16 residues. CDR3 nucleotides: TGTGCCATCAGTGGGGGCGGGCAGTTCGTAATGAAGACCCAGTACTTC. It translates to CAISGGGQFVMKTQYF.

The chain has TRBV5-5 and TRBJ1-5, with D possibly TRBD1 on 5 matching bases. The germline V gene encodes CDR1 SGHKS and CDR2 YYEKEE (reference sequence). V was pared by 7 bases and J by 9 bases, with 14 bases between. There are 12 residues in the CDR3. The CDR3 loop is CASGTDFWPQHF. CDR3 nucleotide sequence: TGTGCCAGCGGGACCGACTTTTGGCCCCAGCATTTT. Full variable domain (remainder filled in from reference TRBV5-5 and TRBJ1-5): DAGVTQSPTHLIKTRGQQVTLRCSPISGHKSVSWYQQVLGQGPQFIFQYYEKEERGRGNFPDRFSARQFPNYSSELNVNALLLGDSALYLCASGTDFWPQHFGDGTRLSIL.

This chain uses TRBV4-1 with TRBJ1-5; maybe TRBD1 (6 bases). The CDR3 length is 14 residues. V was pared by 1 base and J by 3 bases, with 7 bases between. Per the germline V gene, CDR1 is MGHRA and CDR2 is YSYEKL. This chain's CDR3 is CASSQGGLNQPQHF. The DNA of the CDR3 is TGCGCCAGCAGCCAAGGGGGGCTCAATCAGCCCCAGCATTTT.

The chain employs TRBV29-1 and TRBJ2-7; the match to TRBD2 covers 7 bases. Germline values: CDR1 SQVTM, CDR2 ANQGSEA. This CDR3 contains 12 residues. J was trimmed by 5 bases and V by 4 bases; bases with no gene match: 5. The CDR3 protein is CSVGPGRDEQYF. The CDR3 coding sequence is TGCAGCGTTGGACCAGGGAGGGACGAGCAGTACTTC.

Only a few counts were recorded for this clonotype. This chain's CDR3 is CSASPGQETYEQYF. The CDR3 nucleotides read TGCAGTGCTAGCCCGGGACAGGAGACCTACGAGCAGTACTTC. The chain has TRBV20-1 and TRBJ2-7; 8 bases map to TRBD1. The ends lost 3 bases at V and 2 bases at J; junction bases unmatched: 6. CDR1 and CDR2 from the germline V gene are DFQATT and SNEGSKA (reference sequence). CDR3 length: 14 residues.

This clonotype was observed a handful of times. The rearrangement joins TRBV20-1 to TRBJ2-6; the D gene is possibly TRBD1 (6 bases). The CDR3 extends over 13 amino acids. Deletions cut 3 bases from V and 9 bases from J, with 12 bases between. Germline V gene sequence: CDR1 DFQATT, CDR2 SNEGSKA (reference sequence). The CDR3 DNA reads as TGCAGTGCTAGGCAACAGGGAGACAACGTCCTGACTTTC. Its protein product is CSARQQGDNVLTF.

The rearrangement uses TRBV20-1 and TRBJ2-7, with 9 bases matching TRBD1. V was pared by 1 base and J by 3 bases, with 7 bases of the junction left unmatched. Germline CDR1 reads DFQATT; CDR2 reads SNEGSKA (reference sequence). The CDR3 is 15 residues long. CDR3 in DNA: TGCAGTGCTAGAGGTTGGGACAGGGAAGGCTACGAGCAGTACTTC. Encoded protein: CSARGWDREGYEQYF.

The V gene is TRBV6-1, the J gene TRBJ2-3; no clear D gene. Deletions cut 4 bases from V and 4 bases from J, with 9 bases between. Germline loops: CDR1 MNHNS, CDR2 SASEGT. There are 13 residues in the CDR3. The CDR3 sequence is CASSARVSDTQYF. CDR3 DNA: TGTGCCAGCAGTGCCCGGGTTTCAGATACGCAGTATTTT.

The J gene is TRBJ1-2, the V gene TRBV5-1; D is unclear. V was pared by 0 bases and J by 1 base, with 10 bases between. The germline CDR1 and CDR2 sequences are SGHRS and YFSETQ. The CDR3 length is 15 residues. The CDR3 here is CASSLVDTFNYGYTF. Here the CDR3 DNA reads TGCGCCAGCAGCTTGGTAGATACCTTTAACTATGGCTACACCTTC.

The V gene is TRBV6-2 or TRBV6-3, the J gene TRBJ1-1; 9 bases match TRBD1. The V segment lost 6 bases and the J segment 10 bases; nucleotides outside the gene matches: 6. CDR1 MNHEY and CDR2 SVGEGT come from the germline V gene. This CDR3 comprises 12 residues. CDR3 sequence (DNA): TGTGCCAGCAGCCAAGGGACAGGGCGAGCTTTCTTT. Amino acids: CASSQGTGRAFF.

This clonotype was counted ten times or more. This sequence joins TRBV7-2 and TRBJ2-1, with a possible D match to TRBD2 (7 bases). The V end lost 3 bases, the J end lost 7 bases, and 16 bases lay between the germline ends. CDR3 length equals 15 residues. Germline CDR1 SGHTA, CDR2 FQGNSA. The CDR3 region has the DNA TGTGCCAGCAGCTTTAAGGGGGGGGGCGGAAATGAGCAGTTCTTC. This codes for CASSFKGGGGNEQFF.

At least ten counts were recorded for this clonotype. The V gene is TRBV19, the J gene TRBJ2-7, with TRBD2 matching over 7 bases. The CDR3 totals 13 residues. Germline lookup yields CDR1 LNHDA and CDR2 SQIVND (reference sequence). The V segment lost 4 bases and the J segment 5 bases; nucleotides outside the gene matches: 5. CDR3 protein: CASSRASGDEQYF. The CDR3 DNA reads TGTGCCAGTAGTAGAGCAAGCGGGGACGAGCAGTACTTC.

This clonotype was recorded a few times. The chain joins TRBV20-1 to TRBJ1-2, with D tentatively TRBD1 (5 bases). The length of the CDR3 is 15 residues. The V and J ends lost 3 bases and 3 bases respectively, with 17 bases between them. The germline CDR1 and CDR2 sequences are DFQATT and SNEGSKA (reference sequence). This CDR3 is CSASERTNWDYGYTF. The CDR3 DNA sequence: TGCAGTGCTAGCGAACGGACAAATTGGGACTATGGCTACACCTTC.

The chain employs TRBV5-1 and TRBJ2-5, with D hard to call. CDR1 is SGHRS, CDR2 YFSETQ, per germline. Trimming cost V 0 bases and J 11 bases, with 20 bases left between them. The CDR3 is 15 amino acids. The CDR3 protein is CASSLVGNSDSLQYF. CDR3 coding DNA: TGCGCCAGCAGCTTGGTGGGGAACAGTGATTCGTTGCAGTACTTC.

This sequence joins TRBV4-1 and TRBJ2-3; D ambiguous. The CDR3 runs 17 residues. The germline CDR1 and CDR2 sequences are MGHRA and YSYEKL. Trimming pared 0 bases from V and 5 bases from J, leaving 18 bases between. The CDR3 protein is CASSQELSVRVGDTQYF. The CDR3 DNA follows: TGCGCCAGCAGCCAAGAGTTAAGTGTTAGGGTTGGAGATACGCAGTATTTT.

The chain has TRBV28 and TRBJ1-1; D gene ambiguous. CDR1 and CDR2 (germline): MDHEN, SYDVKM. The length of the CDR3 is 15 residues. V lost 6 bases, J lost 6 bases, and 20 bases lay in between. Written as DNA, the CDR3 is TGTGCCAGCAGCAATCCCGTAAGGAGGGTTGCTGAAGCTTTCTTT. Encoded protein: CASSNPVRRVAEAFF. The variable domain in full, with the rest retrieved from reference TRBV28 and TRBJ1-1, is DVKVTQSSRYLVKRTGEKVFLECVQDMDHENMFWYRQDPGLGLRLIYFSYDVKMKEKGDIPEGYSVSREKKERFSLILESASTNQTSMYLCASSNPVRRVAEAFFGQGTRLTVV.